This T cell receptor (beta chain) is drawn from a study of PD-L1 blockade in urothelial cancer. On the study more broadly: About nine tenths of the roughly 29 patients comprised males who had bladder-origin urothelial cancer. Analyses used blood from 3 weeks (second dose) and 6 weeks after treatment start.

The sample holds one count of this clone. Sequencing used immunoSEQ multiplex PCR; TCRdb keeps in-frame clones, though not all of them. This repertoire shows around 35,000 clones, 82% found once; its top ten account for less than 20%. Germline lookup yields CDR1 MNHEY and CDR2 SVGAGI. Between the trimmed V and J ends, which lost 4 bases and 7 bases, there was a span of 10 bases. There are 12 residues in the CDR3. This sequence was found in a man between 60 and 70 years old with urothelial cancer. The chain is built from TRBV6-5 and TRBJ1-1, with D possibly matching TRBD1 (5 bases). This specimen consisted of PBMCs, obtained around atezolizumab (anti-PD-L1) treatment. CDR3 sequence reads: CASSLGENEAFF. The CDR3 nucleotides are TGTGCCAGCAGTTTAGGGGAAAATGAAGCTTTCTTT.